The 20 T cell receptor beta chains given below trace back to one sample, sequenced in a study of Ad26.COV2.S vaccination and SARS-CoV-2 variants (dated by TCRdb to the early 2020s). The library was produced with the immunoSEQ multiplex PCR assay. TCRdb re-hosts the immuneACCESS table, in-frame sequences only. Its copies lack some clones; in the studies checked, an unresolved V gene accounts for under half of them, and the cause for the rest is not known. The sample records hundreds of thousands of clones, about 92% of which are singletons. In total, the top ten clones hold more than 1.5% of the sample. The sample's treatment or condition label is to be understood as: approximately 18 received Ad26.COV2.S at low or high dose, single or two shots; a few received placebo; per-sample allocation not given. Repertoires of vaccine and placebo recipients were sequenced from samples taken on day 63 after the first injection.

The material sequenced was peripheral blood, taken in a trial of Ad26.COV2.S vaccine versus placebo. Source of these receptors: a person between 18 and 65 years old who received the Ad26.COV2.S COVID-19 vaccine or a placebo.

This chain links TRBV20-1 with TRBJ2-3; tentative D call: TRBD1 (5 bases). This CDR3 comprises 11 residues. V lost 3 bases to trimming and J lost 6 bases, with 7 bases between them. The germline V gene has CDR1 DFQATT and CDR2 SNEGSKA (reference sequence). The CDR3 loop is CSARPGDTQYF. The CDR3 region has the DNA TGCAGTGCTAGGCCAGGGGATACGCAGTATTTT.

This clone has more than one count but fewer than ten. This sequence joins TRBV9 and TRBJ1-4, with 8 bases identical to TRBD1. V dropped 0 bases and J dropped 4; count of bases not matched to a gene: 11. The CDR3 consists of 18 residues. Germline assignment: CDR1 SGDLS and CDR2 YYNGEE. CDR3 amino acids: CASSVEGIDRGFNEKLFF. The CDR3 region has the DNA TGTGCCAGCAGCGTAGAGGGGATTGACAGGGGTTTTAATGAAAAACTGTTTTTT.

The rearrangement joins TRBV3-1 (or the pseudogene TRBV3-2) to TRBJ2-5; D is unresolved. Germline lookup yields CDR1 LGHDT and CDR2 YNNKEL (reference sequence). This CDR3 has 13 residues. Trimming cost V 5 bases and J 1 base, with 8 bases left between them. The DNA of the CDR3 is TGTGCCAGCAGCTCCCGACCCCAAGAGACCCAGTACTTC. Protein: CASSSRPQETQYF.

The genes are TRBV7-6 and TRBJ2-7; 11 positions match TRBD2. This CDR3 region has 15 residues. Germline values: CDR1 SGHVS, CDR2 FNYEAQ. The J segment lost 7 bases and the V segment lost 5 bases, leaving 10 bases of the junction unmatched. CDR3 DNA sequence: TGTGCCAGCAGCACATTAGCGGGGGGGCCGAAGGAGCAGTACTTC. This sequence encodes CASSTLAGGPKEQYF.

The chain employs TRBV30 and TRBJ2-5; the D call may be TRBD1 or TRBD2 (6 bases each). Germline lookup yields CDR1 GTSNPN and CDR2 SVGIG (reference sequence). The ends were cut back, 5 bases at V and 4 bases at J, with 14 bases in the middle. This CDR3 spans 13 amino acids. The CDR3 reads CAWSRGGRETQYF. The CDR3 coding sequence is TGTGCCTGGTCGAGAGGGGGGAGAGAGACCCAGTACTTC.

The genes are TRBV28 and TRBJ2-3; unclear D gene. The CDR3 covers 13 residues. Germline V gene lookup returns CDR1 MDHEN and CDR2 SYDVKM. Trimming cost V 6 bases and J 0 bases, with 7 bases left between them. The CDR3 DNA is TGTGCCAGCAGAAAACTAAGCACAGATACGCAGTATTTT. Translation gives CASRKLSTDTQYF.

The genes are TRBV29-1 and TRBJ2-2; no clear D gene. The ends were cut back, 2 bases at V and 3 bases at J, with 7 bases in the middle. The CDR3 runs 13 residues. The V gene's germline CDR1 is SQVTM and CDR2 ANQGSEA. In nucleotides, the CDR3 is TGCAGCGTTGAACACACCTACACCGGGGAGCTGTTTTTT. Its translation is CSVEHTYTGELFF.

This sequence joins TRBV28 and TRBJ2-5, with 7 nucleotides matching TRBD1. The CDR3 runs 16 residues. From germline, CDR1 is MDHEN and CDR2 SYDVKM. The trim removed 5 bases at V and 2 bases at J, leaving 11 bases unmatched. The CDR3 DNA reads TGTGCCAGCAGTCCTTGGGACAGAGAAACACAAGAGACCCAGTACTTC. It specifies CASSPWDRETQETQYF.

This chain uses TRBV5-4 with TRBJ2-3, with 10 bases aligning to TRBD2. From germline, CDR1 is SGHNT and CDR2 YYREEE (reference sequence). This CDR3 contains 17 residues. Germline trimming cut 6 bases from V and 2 bases from J; bases unmatched to any gene: 12. The CDR3 is CASNRRASGGPTDTQYF. In DNA form, the CDR3 reads TGTGCCAGCAACCGGAGGGCTAGCGGGGGACCCACAGATACGCAGTATTTT.

The chain couples TRBV4-3 to TRBJ2-1; unclear D gene. Germline V gives CDR1 LGHNA, CDR2 YSLEER. The V and J ends lost 1 base and 5 bases respectively, with 6 bases between them. The CDR3 length is 13 residues. The CDR3 nucleotides are TGCGCCAGCAGCCAAGGCCGGAACAATGAGCAGTTCTTC. Translated, it gives CASSQGRNNEQFF.

The chain is built from TRBV27 and TRBJ1-5, with 7 bases that match TRBD1. The CDR3 has 16 amino acids. Per germline, CDR1 MNHEY and CDR2 SMNVEV (reference sequence). Germline trimming cut 3 bases from V and 1 base from J; bases unmatched to any gene: 6. Here the CDR3 DNA reads TGTGCCAGCAGTTTTTCCAGGGGGGCGAGCAATCAGCCCCAGCATTTT. It is translated as CASSFSRGASNQPQHF.

The rearrangement uses TRBV3-1 (or the pseudogene TRBV3-2) and TRBJ2-1; TRBD2 aligns across 11 bases. Germline CDR1 reads LGHDT; CDR2 reads YNNKEL (reference sequence). The junction had 4 bases not matched to a gene; V was cut back by 6 bases and J by 0 bases. The CDR3 spans 16 residues. The CDR3, as DNA: TGTGCCAGCAGATCGGGACTAGCGGACTCCTACAATGAGCAGTTCTTC. Protein: CASRSGLADSYNEQFF.

The V and J genes are TRBV5-6 and TRBJ1-2; the match to TRBD1 covers 7 bases. The CDR3 sequence is 14 residues long. CDR1 and CDR2 (germline): SGHDT, YYEEEE. The ends lost 2 bases at V and 4 bases at J; junction bases unmatched: 5. DNA for the CDR3: TGTGCCAGCAGCTTAGACAGGGTGACCTATGGCTACACCTTC. Translation gives CASSLDRVTYGYTF.

This clone was observed once. The chain is built from TRBV7-8 and TRBJ2-1; D is unresolved. V dropped 5 bases and J dropped 0 bases, with 14 bases sitting between them. Per germline, CDR1 SGHVS and CDR2 FQNEAQ. The CDR3 is 16 amino acids. The CDR3 sequence: CASSPAFRSSYNEQFF. The DNA for the CDR3 is TGTGCCAGCAGCCCCGCGTTCCGAAGCTCCTACAATGAGCAGTTCTTC.

V gene TRBV4-1 combines with J gene TRBJ2-1; 8 bases line up with TRBD2. This CDR3 comprises 15 residues. The germline V gene encodes CDR1 MGHRA and CDR2 YSYEKL. The ends lost 1 base at V and 9 bases at J; junction bases unmatched: 8. The CDR3 sequence is CASSQGIGLAGEQFF. The CDR3 nucleotides read TGCGCCAGCAGCCAAGGTATTGGGCTAGCGGGTGAGCAGTTCTTC.

About this clone: Other DNA sequences of this sample code for an identical CDR3. The chain recombines TRBV7-2 with TRBJ1-3, with D unclear. Trimming shortened V by 1 base and J by 2 bases, and 6 bases separated the two germline ends. The CDR3 covers 14 residues. Germline CDR1 SGHTA, CDR2 FQGNSA. For the CDR3, the DNA is TGTGCCAGCAGCTTAGGAGGTACTGGAAACACCATATATTTT. This encodes CASSLGGTGNTIYF.

This CDR3 is CASSFLGSYEQYF. In nucleotides, the CDR3 is TGTGCCAGCAGTTTCCTGGGCTCCTACGAGCAGTACTTC. The rearrangement links TRBV28 to TRBJ2-7, with unresolved D. Germline CDR1 reads MDHEN; CDR2 reads SYDVKM. The CDR3 runs 13 residues. The germline V and J ends were trimmed by 3 bases and 0 bases, with 6 bases remaining between them.

This clone was picked up a small number of times. The sample has other DNA sequences that encode this CDR3 too. The rearrangement joins TRBV6-1 to TRBJ1-6, with D unresolved. CDR3 size: 12 residues. Germline CDR1 is MNHNS and CDR2 is SASEGT. Trimming cost V 3 bases and J 8 bases, with 5 bases left between them. In DNA form, the CDR3 reads TGTGCCAGCAGTGAGGGCGATTCACCCCTCCACTTT. This translates into CASSEGDSPLHF.

This clone was seen only once. The chain combines TRBV6-5 with TRBJ1-5; no definite D call. CDR1 is MNHEY and CDR2 is SVGAGI in the germline V gene. The CDR3 length is 14 residues. The ends were cut back, 11 bases at V and 2 bases at J, with 16 bases in the middle. The CDR3 coding sequence is TGTGCCGGGCCGAAGGAGAGGGGCAATCAGCCCCAGCATTTT. Amino acid sequence: CAGPKERGNQPQHF.

The chain links TRBV28 to TRBJ1-4; D perhaps matches TRBD1 (5 bases). CDR3 length: 14 residues. The V gene's germline CDR1 is MDHEN and CDR2 SYDVKM. V gave up 3 bases and J gave up 8 bases, with 13 bases separating them. The CDR3 coding sequence is TGTGCCAGCAGTTTGGGGGTACTAAGGGAAAAACTGTTTTTT. It yields the protein CASSLGVLREKLFF.